The 2 T cell receptor beta chains below all came from one sample that was sequenced in a study of T cell changes during pregnancy in multiple sclerosis. Data came from immunoSEQ multiplex PCR; TCRdb stores just in-frame clones and leaves some out. This table holds 30,000 to 40,000 clones, roughly nine tenths found once. This material consisted of CD4+ T cells from peripheral blood mononuclear cells, taken in the third trimester of pregnancy. The receptors were gathered from a female donor in good health, enrolled as a control in a pregnancy study.

V gene TRBV7-2 combines with J gene TRBJ1-5; 7 bases map to TRBD1. V gave up 7 bases and J gave up 4 bases; unmatched junction bases: 7. This CDR3 has 14 residues. Germline values: CDR1 SGHTA, CDR2 FQGNSA. CDR3 residues: CASTSGTVNQPQHF. The CDR3 region has the DNA TGTGCCAGCACCTCTGGGACAGTAAATCAGCCCCAGCATTTT.

This clone was detected once. CDR3 coding DNA: TGTGCCACCAGCAGCGGCGGGACTAGGTGGGTGGAGACCCAGTACTTC. This gives the protein CATSSGGTRWVETQYF. This chain uses TRBV15 with TRBJ2-5; 8 bases are shared with TRBD2. The germline CDR1 and CDR2 sequences are LNHNV and YYDKDF (reference sequence). The CDR3 spans 16 residues. The junction had 11 bases not matched to a gene; V was cut back by 3 bases and J by 5 bases.